Below are 3 T cell receptor beta chains sequenced from a single sample in a study of blood T cell repertoires in COVID-19. Using immunoSEQ multiplex PCR, the repertoire was profiled, and TCRdb retains in-frame clones only, with some absent. The sample includes about 300,000 clones, approximately 83% of them seen just once. The sample taken for sequencing was PBMCs or T cells enriched from blood (not recorded which). The receptors shown here come from a man under 40 who had recovered from COVID-19.

V is TRBV3-1 (or the pseudogene TRBV3-2) and J is TRBJ1-2, with D tentatively TRBD1 (5 bases). The V end lost 4 bases, the J end lost 7 bases, and 10 bases lay between the germline ends. CDR3 length equals 12 residues. Germline V CDR1 and CDR2: LGHDT, YNNKEL (reference sequence). The DNA of the CDR3 is TGTGCCAGCAGCCCAGGGTCCGCTGGCTACACCTTC. The encoded protein is CASSPGSAGYTF.

The chain couples TRBV7-6 to TRBJ2-5; TRBD2 is a possible D gene (6 bases). The CDR3 covers 16 residues. CDR1 is SGHVS and CDR2 is FNYEAQ in the germline V gene. V was cut by 1 base and J by 4 bases, with 16 bases left in between. This chain's CDR3 is CASSLGLARGGETQYF. CDR3 nucleotide sequence: TGTGCCAGCAGCTTAGGGCTAGCGCGGGGAGGAGAGACCCAGTACTTC.

The chain is built from TRBV29-1 and TRBJ1-5; D remains unclear. Germline V CDR1 and CDR2: SQVTM, ANQGSEA. CDR3 size: 13 residues. The V and J ends lost 4 bases and 7 bases respectively, with 14 bases between them. The CDR3 is CSVGGAFGQPQHF. DNA for the CDR3: TGCAGCGTTGGCGGTGCGTTCGGGCAGCCCCAGCATTTT.